This T cell receptor beta chain was identified during a study of cytomegalovirus exposure and HLA in healthy donors. The PCR made use of 60 Vbeta and 13 Jbeta primers. Some clones are missing from TCRdb's copy, which holds only in-frame ones; the method was immunoSEQ multiplex PCR. This repertoire shows under 200,000 clones, about 76% found once; its top ten account for about 2.4%. Details on this clone: Its specificity is unknown.

Overall study results and limits: A later analysis linked a missense DCLRE1C variant to TCR beta V- and J-gene trimming. Data from an earlier analysis indicated that most TCR beta V segments were productive either about 87% or about 30% of the time. Presence/absence analyses assumed roughly uniform sequencing depth across donors.

This clonotype originated in a middle-aged woman in good health and CMV-seropositive. Sequenced input: PBMCs.

CDR3 amino acids: CASSQRTNVLTF. The CDR3 DNA follows: TGTGCCAGCAGCCAGCGGACCAACGTCCTGACTTTC. The chain links TRBV14 to TRBJ2-6; no definite D call. The ends were cut back, 3 bases at V and 8 bases at J, with 5 bases in the middle. This CDR3 is 12 amino acids long. From germline, CDR1 is SGHDN and CDR2 FVKESK.